The source of this T cell receptor (beta chain) is a study of cytomegalovirus exposure and HLA in healthy donors. The PCR made use of 60 Vbeta and 13 Jbeta primers. This table comes from immunoSEQ multiplex PCR, and its TCRdb copy is limited to in-frame clones, with some not included. The sample contains about 120,000 clones, around 75% of which appear only once. The origin of this receptor is a woman between 18 and 29 years old in good health and CMV-seronegative. Sequenced sample: PBMCs.

The CDR3 bases are TGCGCCAGCTCCCCAGGCTACGAGCAGTACTTC. This translates into CASSPGYEQYF. The gene calls are TRBV5-1 and TRBJ2-7; no clear D. With 7 bases removed from V and 3 bases from J, the gap between germline ends came to 8 bases. This CDR3 region has 11 residues. CDR1 is SGHRS and CDR2 is YFSETQ in the germline V gene.